A selection of T cell receptor beta chains follows, all from one sample in a study of naive and memory T cell subsets. From the UMI-ligation and nested PCR reads, TCRdb called clonotypes with MiXCR, one entry per CDR3 protein. Here the sample spans approximately 85,000 distinct CDR3 sequences, roughly 7% being singletons. The sequenced sample was central memory CD4+ T cells from blood. The receptor source for this set is a human donor in good health. The CDR3 runs from the conserved cysteine through the conserved F or W.

V	J	CDR3
TRBV20-1	TRBJ1-2	CSTGETNYGYTF
TRBV18	TRBJ2-3	CASSPRQGVIDTQYF
TRBV27	TRBJ2-2	CASSRLAANTGELFF
TRBV6-2/TRBV6-3	TRBJ1-5	CASSVPGQGGIKVGPQHF
TRBV18	TRBJ2-1	CASSPPGTRNHNEQFF
TRBV20-1	TRBJ2-1	CSASGLAGLNNEQFF
TRBV20-1	TRBJ1-2	CSASLFGTHGYTF
TRBV18	TRBJ2-1	CASSLGTGLLEQFF
TRBV14	TRBJ2-7	CASSRGLAGSEQYF
TRBV13	TRBJ1-1	CASSLGDREGTEAFF
TRBV11-2	TRBJ1-3	CASRHLRTGGNTIYF
TRBV12-3/TRBV12-4	TRBJ2-1	CASSFTWVAGAHNEQFF
TRBV12-3/TRBV12-4	TRBJ1-2	CASSRRDRSGYTF
TRBV4-2	TRBJ2-5	CASSPRNSLAGGGETQYF
TRBV19	TRBJ2-1	CASNKQGYNEQFF
TRBV19	TRBJ1-3	CASSAGQGGNTIYF